These 4 T cell receptor beta chains were all obtained from the same sample, sequenced in a study of control samples from healthy donors and cancer patients. TCRdb's copy holds only in-frame clones and misses some; the assay was immunoSEQ multiplex PCR. Altogether fewer than 500,000 clones are present, 75% to 95% being singletons, with the ten largest covering 5.5% to 7.5%. Specimen: PBMCs. These receptor sequences come from a man aged 40-50 years with head and neck cancer.

This chain joins TRBV13 and TRBJ2-2; a possible D gene is TRBD1 (6 bases). The CDR3 covers 16 residues. V was cut by 5 bases and J by 2 bases, with 15 bases left in between. In germline, CDR1 is PRHDT, CDR2 FYEKMQ (reference sequence). The CDR3 nucleotides are TGTGCCAGCAGCATAAGAGGGACACTAAACACCGGGGAGCTGTTTTTT. It is translated as CASSIRGTLNTGELFF.

J is TRBJ1-1 and V is TRBV30, with D unresolved. Deletions cut 2 bases from V and 0 bases from J, with 10 bases between. CDR1 and CDR2 from the germline V gene are GTSNPN and SVGIG (reference sequence). The CDR3 has 14 amino acids. Written as DNA, the CDR3 is TGTGCCTGGAGTTTGGAGGAGATGAACACTGAAGCTTTCTTT. It specifies CAWSLEEMNTEAFF.

The rearrangement links TRBV9 to TRBJ2-7; TRBD2 aligns across 15 bases. CDR1 is SGDLS and CDR2 is YYNGEE in the germline V gene. Unmatched junction bases numbered 3, after V lost 2 bases and J lost 9 bases. The CDR3 is made up of 14 amino acids. The CDR3 nucleotides are TGTGCCAGCAGCGTTGGACTAGCGGGGGGGAGGCAGTACTTC. This sequence encodes CASSVGLAGGRQYF.

This sequence joins TRBV18 and TRBJ2-1, with TRBD2 matching over 9 bases. J lost 9 bases, V lost 2 bases, and 14 bases had no gene match. Germline CDR1 reads KGHSH; CDR2 reads LQKENI. The CDR3 extends over 17 amino acids. This CDR3 reads CASSPRSSGIPQIEQFF. The CDR3 coding sequence is TGTGCCAGCTCACCAAGGTCTAGCGGGATCCCCCAGATTGAGCAGTTCTTC. Together with reference TRBV18 and TRBJ2-1, the CDR3 gives the full variable domain: NAGVMQNPRHLVRRRGQEARLRCSPMKGHSHVYWYRQLPEEGLKFMVYLQKENIIDESGMPKERFSAEFPKEGPSILRIQQVVRGDSAAYFCASSPRSSGIPQIEQFFGPGTRLTVL.